This T cell receptor beta chain comes out of a study of brain T cells in children with intractable seizures. Surgery cases with the highest brain T cell transcript signatures were chosen for sequencing. Before surgery, patients took at least one anti-epileptic drug. Here immunoSEQ multiplex PCR was the method, and the copy in TCRdb shows in-frame clones only, minus some. The table shows 50,000 to 75,000 clones, with roughly 95% occurring only once. Comment on this clone: Its antigen is unidentified.

Study findings and constraints: Patients' HCMV serostatus was unknown; virus specificity rests on CDR3 similarity alone. Pre-surgery blood may have been undersampled, hiding some clones.

CDR3 length: 16 amino acids. Trimming removed 0 bases from V and 4 bases from J, with 15 bases in between. From germline, CDR1 is LGHDT and CDR2 YNNKEL (reference sequence). The sample was peripheral blood, taken at surgery. The rearrangement uses TRBV3-1 (or the pseudogene TRBV3-2) and TRBJ1-2, with D unclear. This sequence was found in a boy less than two years old with focal cortical dysplasia and intractable seizures. For the CDR3, the DNA is TGTGCCAGCAGCCAAGATCGAGGGAGTCTTCTCTATGGCTACACCTTC. Amino acids: CASSQDRGSLLYGYTF.